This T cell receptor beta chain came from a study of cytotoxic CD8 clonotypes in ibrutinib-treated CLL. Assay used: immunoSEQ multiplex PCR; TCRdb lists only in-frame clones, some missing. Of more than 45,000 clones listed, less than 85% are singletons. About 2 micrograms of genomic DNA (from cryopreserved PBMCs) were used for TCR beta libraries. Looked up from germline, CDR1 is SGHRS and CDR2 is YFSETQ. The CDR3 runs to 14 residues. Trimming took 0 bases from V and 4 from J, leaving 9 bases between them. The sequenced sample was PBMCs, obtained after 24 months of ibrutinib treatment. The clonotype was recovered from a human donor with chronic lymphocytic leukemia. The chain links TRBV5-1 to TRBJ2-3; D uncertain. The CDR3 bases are TGCGCCAGCAGCTTGGGGGCCCCGGCAGATACGCAGTATTTT. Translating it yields CASSLGAPADTQYF.